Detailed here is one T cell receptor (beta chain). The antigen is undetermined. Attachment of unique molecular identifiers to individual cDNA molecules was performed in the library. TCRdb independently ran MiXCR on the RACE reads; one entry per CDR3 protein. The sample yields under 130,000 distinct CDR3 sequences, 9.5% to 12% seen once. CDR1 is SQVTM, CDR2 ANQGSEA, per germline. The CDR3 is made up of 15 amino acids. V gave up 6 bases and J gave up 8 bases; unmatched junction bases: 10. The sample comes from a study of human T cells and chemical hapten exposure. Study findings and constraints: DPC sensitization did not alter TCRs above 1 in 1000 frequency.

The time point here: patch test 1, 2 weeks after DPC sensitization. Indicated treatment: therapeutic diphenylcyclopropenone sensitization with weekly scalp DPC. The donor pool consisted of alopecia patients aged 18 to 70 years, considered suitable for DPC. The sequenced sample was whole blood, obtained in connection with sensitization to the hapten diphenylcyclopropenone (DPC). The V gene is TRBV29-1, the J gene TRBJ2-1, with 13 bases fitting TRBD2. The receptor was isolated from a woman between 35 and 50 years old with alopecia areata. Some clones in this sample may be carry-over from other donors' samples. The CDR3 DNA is TGCAGCGTCCCAAGACTAGCGGGGGGCGGGCATGAGCAGTTCTTC. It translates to CSVPRLAGGGHEQFF.